A single sample is the source of the 16 T cell receptor beta chains below, sequenced in a study of CD8+CD57+ T cells in acquired aplastic anemia. The template for TCR beta VDJ and CDR3 sequence profiling was genomic DNA. Each CDR3 protein gets one entry after TCRdb re-called the reads with MiXCR. The data hold about 130,000 distinct CDR3 sequences, with about 46% observed a single time. The sequenced material came from sorted CD4+, CD8+, or CD8+CD57+ T cells (not recorded which) from PBMCs. These TCRs come from a human donor in good health, serving as a control.

The chain joins TRBV10-1 to TRBJ1-1; 11 nucleotides agree with TRBD1. With V trimmed by 2 bases and J by 4 bases, 9 bases remained unmatched. CDR1 and CDR2 (germline): WNHNN, SYGVQD (reference sequence). CDR3 length: 17 residues. Here the CDR3 DNA reads TGCGCCAGCAGTGAGCGACGAGGACAGGGGGCGGCCACTGAAGCTTTCTTT. It codes for CASSERRGQGAATEAFF.

This clonotype was picked up many times. V and J are TRBV11-3 and TRBJ2-3, with TRBD1 matching 8 bases. CDR3 length: 15 residues. Germline assignment: CDR1 SGHNT and CDR2 YENEEA. J lost 1 base, V lost 8 bases, and 8 bases had no gene match. This CDR3 reads CASRDRKSGTDTQYF. In DNA form, the CDR3 reads TGTGCCAGCCGGGACAGGAAAAGCGGCACAGATACGCAGTATTTT. The full variable domain, rest sourced from reference TRBV11-3 and TRBJ2-3, is EAGVVQSPRYKIIEKKQPVAFWCNPISGHNTLYWYLQNLGQGPELLIRYENEEAVDDSQLPKDRFSAERLKGVDSTLKIQPAELGDSAVYLCASRDRKSGTDTQYFGPGTRLTVL.

The chain couples TRBV29-1 to TRBJ2-5, with D maybe TRBD2 (6 bases). The CDR3 has 14 amino acids. The V end lost 3 bases, the J end lost 4 bases, and 15 bases lay between the germline ends. CDR1 is SQVTM and CDR2 is ANQGSEA in the germline V gene. CDR3: CSVERVGGRETQYF. In nucleotides, the CDR3 is TGCAGCGTTGAGAGGGTGGGAGGTAGAGAGACCCAGTACTTC. Using reference TRBV29-1 and TRBJ2-5 for the parts outside the CDR3, the full variable domain is SAVISQKPSRDICQRGTSLTIQCQVDSQVTMMFWYRQQPGQSLTLIATANQGSEATYESGFVIDKFPISRPNLTFSTLTVSNMSPEDSSIYLCSVERVGGRETQYFGPGTRLLVL.

This clonotype appeared once. Germline and junction disagree at one end, which may indicate a read error. The V call is TRBV7-6, the J call TRBJ2-7; TRBD1 is a possible D gene (6 bases). Germline CDR1 SGHVS, CDR2 FNYEAQ. The CDR3 contains 14 residues. In DNA form, the CDR3 reads TGTGCCGGCAGCTTAATCGGACAGAGCTACGAGCAGTGCTTC. Protein product: CAGSLIGQSYEQCF.

The rearrangement joins TRBV29-1 to TRBJ2-2, with D perhaps TRBD1 (6 bases). Per the germline V gene, CDR1 is SQVTM and CDR2 is ANQGSEA. This CDR3 is built from 15 residues. V lost 2 bases to trimming and J lost 1 base, with 11 bases between them. The CDR3 loop reads CSVETGQRNTGELFF. CDR3 bases: TGCAGCGTTGAAACCGGACAGAGGAACACCGGGGAGCTGTTTTTT.

J is TRBJ2-5 and V is TRBV27; 10 bases fit TRBD2. CDR3 size: 15 residues. The germline V gene has CDR1 MNHEY and CDR2 SMNVEV (reference sequence). V trimming: 6 bases; J trimming: 5 bases; junction bases outside the gene matches: 9. CDR3 in DNA: TGTGCCAGCAGAGAATTAGCGGGGGGAGTGGAGACCCAGTACTTC. Translating it yields CASRELAGGVETQYF.

This clonotype came up a few times. CDR3 coding DNA: TGTGCCAGCAGACCCATGAACACTGAGCAGTTCTTC. Translated: CASRPMNTEQFF. The chain couples TRBV2 to TRBJ2-1; D is uncertain. CDR1 SNHLY and CDR2 FYNNEI come from the germline V gene. The CDR3 runs to 12 residues. Trimming removed 6 bases from V and 9 bases from J, with 12 bases in between.

This clonotype came up many times. The rearrangement joins TRBV13 to TRBJ1-3; no clear D. CDR1 and CDR2 (germline): PRHDT, FYEKMQ (reference sequence). The CDR3 loop spans 13 amino acids. V was cut by 0 bases and J by 4 bases, with 4 bases left in between. CDR3 nucleotides: TGTGCCAGCAGCTTAGGCAGAGGAAACACCATATATTTT. Translating it yields CASSLGRGNTIYF.

DNA for the CDR3: TGTGCCAGCAGCTTGGGGATGGGGGTCCACTTT. Protein sequence: CASSLGMGVHF. This chain connects TRBV7-9 to TRBJ1-6, with D maybe TRBD1 (5 bases). Trimming removed 3 bases from V and 17 bases from J, with 11 bases in between. This CDR3 has 11 residues. CDR1 is SEHNR, CDR2 FQNEAQ, per germline (reference sequence).

There are many counts of this clonotype. This chain uses TRBV12-3 or TRBV12-4 with TRBJ2-2; D is perhaps TRBD2 (5 bases). The CDR3 contains 13 residues. Trimming pared 7 bases from V and 7 bases from J, leaving 13 bases between. In DNA form, the CDR3 reads TGTGCCAGCACAACTAGAATCGACGGGGAGCTGTTTTTT. It encodes CASTTRIDGELFF.

J is TRBJ1-5 and V is TRBV19; the D is unclear. Trimming pared 10 bases from V and 2 bases from J, leaving 18 bases between. This CDR3 comprises 15 residues. In germline, CDR1 is LNHDA, CDR2 SQIVND (reference sequence). The CDR3 sequence is CATVASSVGNQPQHF. The CDR3 DNA is TGTGCCACCGTAGCTAGCTCTGTCGGCAATCAGCCCCAGCATTTT.

The chain links TRBV5-4 to TRBJ2-3; D is perhaps TRBD1 (6 bases). V lost 2 bases and J 1 base, leaving 17 bases between the germline ends. In germline, CDR1 is SGHNT, CDR2 YYREEE (reference sequence). The CDR3 sequence is 17 residues long. Written as DNA, the CDR3 is TGTGCCAGCAGCTTAGGATTCAGGGGTTCGGGCACAGATACGCAGTATTTT. It specifies CASSLGFRGSGTDTQYF. The variable domain in full, completed from reference TRBV5-4 and TRBJ2-3, reads ETGVTQSPTHLIKTRGQQVTLRCSSQSGHNTVSWYQQALGQGPQFIFQYYREEENGRGNFPPRFSGLQFPNYSSELNVNALELDDSALYLCASSLGFRGSGTDTQYFGPGTRLTVL.

This chain links TRBV7-2 with TRBJ2-5; no clear D. Looked up from germline, CDR1 is SGHTA and CDR2 is FQGNSA. V was shortened by 4 bases and J by 4 bases, with 7 bases between the two germline ends. CDR3 length equals 12 residues. The chain's CDR3 is CASSYDGETQYF. Here the CDR3 DNA reads TGTGCCAGCAGCTACGACGGAGAGACCCAGTACTTC.

A few counts support this clonotype. The CDR3 DNA follows: TGTGCCGTAGGTGGGCGGTCTAGCACAGATACGCAGTATTTT. Its protein product is CAVGGRSSTDTQYF. V gene TRBV10-3 combines with J gene TRBJ2-3, with D uncertain. The CDR3 loop spans 14 amino acids. The germline CDR1 and CDR2 sequences are ENHRY and SYGVKD. Deletions cut 11 bases from V and 0 bases from J, with 15 bases between.

This clonotype was seen only a few times. The chain uses TRBV2 and TRBJ1-2; maybe TRBD1 (5 bases). V was pared by 0 bases and J by 4 bases, with 15 bases between. Germline loops: CDR1 SNHLY, CDR2 FYNNEI. This CDR3 is 16 amino acids long. The CDR3 coding sequence is TGTGCCAGCAGTGAAGCGCGGACGGGGGTGGGCTATGGCTACACCTTC. Its translation is CASSEARTGVGYGYTF.

The table lists this clonotype with a count of one. The chain carries TRBV5-1 and TRBJ2-7; TRBD1 agrees at 7 bases. The CDR3 extends over 15 amino acids. The V gene's germline CDR1 is SGHRS and CDR2 YFSETQ. The junction had 14 bases not matched to a gene; V was cut back by 4 bases and J by 7 bases. Here the CDR3 DNA reads TGCGCCAGCAGCGTAACAGGGGCCTGGGAAGGGGAGCAGTACTTC. Translating gives CASSVTGAWEGEQYF.